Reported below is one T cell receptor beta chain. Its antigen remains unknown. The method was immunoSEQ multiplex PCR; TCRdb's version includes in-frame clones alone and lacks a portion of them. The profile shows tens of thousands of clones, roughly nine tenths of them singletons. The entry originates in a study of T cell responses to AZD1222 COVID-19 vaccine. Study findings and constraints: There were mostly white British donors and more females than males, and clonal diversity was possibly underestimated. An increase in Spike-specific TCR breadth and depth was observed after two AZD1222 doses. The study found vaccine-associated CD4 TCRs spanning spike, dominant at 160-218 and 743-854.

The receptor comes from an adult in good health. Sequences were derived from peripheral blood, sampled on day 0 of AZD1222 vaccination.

DNA for the CDR3: TGTGCCAGCGGCTCGATAGGGGGGTTTAACACTGAAGCTTTCTTT. It codes for CASGSIGGFNTEAFF. The chain uses TRBV28 and TRBJ1-1; D is possibly TRBD1 (6 bases). V lost 8 bases and J lost 2, with 18 bases in between. The CDR3 is 15 amino acids. Looked up from germline, CDR1 is MDHEN and CDR2 is SYDVKM.